This T cell receptor beta chain was recovered during a study of blood T cell repertoires in COVID-19. Study-wide context: Samples representing acute and convalescent COVID-19 were sourced from the United States, Italy and Spain.

Repertoires were generated with immunoSEQ multiplex PCR, while TCRdb's copy carries only in-frame clones and drops some. Here the sample spans fewer than 95,000 clones, roughly 85% being singletons. In germline, CDR1 is SGHDT, CDR2 YYEEEE. This CDR3 contains 14 residues. V shed 5 bases and J shed 4 bases, with 15 bases lying between them. The origin of this receptor is a man aged 50 or older with active or convalescent COVID-19. This chain joins TRBV5-6 and TRBJ2-5; D possibly corresponds to TRBD2 (5 bases). Sample: peripheral blood. The CDR3 loop reads CASSRTSRPETQYF. CDR3 in DNA: TGTGCCAGCAGTCGGACTTCCAGGCCAGAGACCCAGTACTTC.